These T cell receptor beta chains were read from a single sample in a study of blood T cells in healthy people across ages. MiXCR, run by TCRdb on the 5' RACE reads, gives a single entry per CDR3 protein. The sample has 2 million or so distinct CDR3 sequences, about 50% seen once. Sample: blood. The receptors originated from a woman between 40 and 55 years old in good health. Both conserved end residues are part of each CDR3. Each record gives: J gene, clone size, D gene, V gene, CDR3 protein, CDR3 DNA. A D gene is named only where the DNA matches it firmly. Some rows mark clone size as missing; the rest say once, few, many or name a class of expanded clone.

J gene: TRBJ2-3; clone size: .; D gene: TRBD2; V gene: TRBV7-6; CDR3 protein: CASSLVWTSERRAQYF; CDR3 DNA: TGTGCCAGCAGCTTAGTGTGGACTAGCGAGAGGAGGGCGCAGTATTTT
J gene: TRBJ1-6; clone size: .; D gene: TRBD1; V gene: TRBV4-1; CDR3 protein: CASSQGDRVKFYNSPLHF; CDR3 DNA: TGCGCCAGCAGCCAGGGGGACAGGGTGAAGTTCTATAATTCACCCCTCCACTTT
J gene: TRBJ2-5; clone size: few; D gene: .; V gene: TRBV28; CDR3 protein: CASSFSRGRETQYF; CDR3 DNA: TGTGCCAGCAGTTTTAGCAGGGGTAGGGAGACCCAGTACTTC
J gene: TRBJ2-7; clone size: few; D gene: .; V gene: TRBV6-6; CDR3 protein: CASSYSRVSEQYF; CDR3 DNA: TGTGCCAGCAGTTACTCCAGGGTCTCCGAGCAGTACTTC
J gene: TRBJ2-2; clone size: .; D gene: .; V gene: TRBV5-5; CDR3 protein: CASSQQGGDGGELFF; CDR3 DNA: TGTGCCAGCAGTCAACAGGGAGGGGACGGCGGGGAGCTGTTTTTT
J gene: TRBJ1-5; clone size: .; D gene: .; V gene: TRBV20-1; CDR3 protein: CSASVDPLNQPQHF; CDR3 DNA: TGCAGTGCTAGTGTGGATCCCCTAAATCAGCCCCAGCATTTT
J gene: TRBJ2-5; clone size: few; D gene: .; V gene: TRBV4-2; CDR3 protein: CASSQDKGEQYF; CDR3 DNA: TGTGCCAGCAGCCAAGATAAAGGGGAGCAGTACTTC
J gene: TRBJ2-5; clone size: .; D gene: TRBD1; V gene: TRBV20-1; CDR3 protein: CSATEQRDSLQETQYF; CDR3 DNA: TGCAGTGCAACCGAACAACGGGACAGTCTTCAAGAGACCCAGTACTTC
J gene: TRBJ2-3; clone size: .; D gene: TRBD2; V gene: TRBV6-5; CDR3 protein: CASSSVPLAGRSTDTQYF; CDR3 DNA: TGTGCCAGCAGTTCCGTTCCGTTAGCGGGGCGTAGCACAGATACGCAGTATTTT
J gene: TRBJ1-5; clone size: .; D gene: TRBD1; V gene: TRBV7-2; CDR3 protein: CASSAGQGASYQPQHF; CDR3 DNA: TGTGCCAGCAGCGCCGGACAGGGGGCATCGTATCAGCCCCAGCATTTT
J gene: TRBJ2-1; clone size: once; D gene: .; V gene: TRBV5-1; CDR3 protein: CASSLGAALYNEQFF; CDR3 DNA: TGCGCCAGCAGCTTGGGGGCAGCACTATACAATGAGCAGTTCTTC